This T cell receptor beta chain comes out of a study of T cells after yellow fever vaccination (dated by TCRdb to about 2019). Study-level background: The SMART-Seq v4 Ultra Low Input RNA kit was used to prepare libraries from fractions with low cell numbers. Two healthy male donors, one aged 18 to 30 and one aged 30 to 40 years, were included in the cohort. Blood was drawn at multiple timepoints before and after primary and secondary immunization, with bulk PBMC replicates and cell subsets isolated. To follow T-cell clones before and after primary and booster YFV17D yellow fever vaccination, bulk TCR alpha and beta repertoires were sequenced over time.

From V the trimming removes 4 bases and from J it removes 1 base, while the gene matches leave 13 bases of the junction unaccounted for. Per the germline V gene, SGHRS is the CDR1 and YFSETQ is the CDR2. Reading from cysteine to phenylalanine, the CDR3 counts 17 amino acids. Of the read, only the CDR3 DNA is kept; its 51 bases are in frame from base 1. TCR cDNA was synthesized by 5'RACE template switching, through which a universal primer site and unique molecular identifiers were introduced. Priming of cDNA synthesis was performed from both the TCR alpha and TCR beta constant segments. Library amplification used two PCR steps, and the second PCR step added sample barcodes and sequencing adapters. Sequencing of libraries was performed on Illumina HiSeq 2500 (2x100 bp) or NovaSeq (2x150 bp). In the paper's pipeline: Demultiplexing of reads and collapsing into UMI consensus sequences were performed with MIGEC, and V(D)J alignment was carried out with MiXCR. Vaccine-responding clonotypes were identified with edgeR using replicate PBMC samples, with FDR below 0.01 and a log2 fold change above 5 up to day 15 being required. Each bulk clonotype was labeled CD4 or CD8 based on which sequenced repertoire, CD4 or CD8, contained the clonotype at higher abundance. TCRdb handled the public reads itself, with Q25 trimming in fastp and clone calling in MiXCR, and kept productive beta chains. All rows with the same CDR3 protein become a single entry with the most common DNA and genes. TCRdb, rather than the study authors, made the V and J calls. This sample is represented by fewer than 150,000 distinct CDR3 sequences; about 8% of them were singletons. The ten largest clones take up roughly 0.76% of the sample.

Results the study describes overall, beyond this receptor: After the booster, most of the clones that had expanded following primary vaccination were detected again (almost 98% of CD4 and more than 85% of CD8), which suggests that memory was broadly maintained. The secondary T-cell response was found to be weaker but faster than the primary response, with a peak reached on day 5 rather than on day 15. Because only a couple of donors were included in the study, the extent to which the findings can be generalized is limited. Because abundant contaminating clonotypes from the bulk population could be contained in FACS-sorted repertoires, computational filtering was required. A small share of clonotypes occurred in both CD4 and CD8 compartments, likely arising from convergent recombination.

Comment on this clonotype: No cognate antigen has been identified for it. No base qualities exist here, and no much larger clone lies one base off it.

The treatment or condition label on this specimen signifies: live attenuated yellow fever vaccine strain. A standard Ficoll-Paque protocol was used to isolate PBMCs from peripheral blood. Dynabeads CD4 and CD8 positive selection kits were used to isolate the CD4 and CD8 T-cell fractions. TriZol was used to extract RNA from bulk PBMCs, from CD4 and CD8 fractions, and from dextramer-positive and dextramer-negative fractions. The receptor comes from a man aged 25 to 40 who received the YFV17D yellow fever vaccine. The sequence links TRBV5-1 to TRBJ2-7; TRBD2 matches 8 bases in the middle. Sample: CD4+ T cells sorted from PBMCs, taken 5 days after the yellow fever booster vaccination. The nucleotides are TGCGCCAGCAGCACGGGTCGGGGGGGCCGCAGTTCCTACGAGCAGTACTTC. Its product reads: CASSTGRGGRSSYEQYF.